The 20 T cell receptor beta chains listed next were all sequenced from one sample in a study of blood T cell repertoires in COVID-19 (dated by TCRdb to 2018 to 2020). Library method: the immunoSEQ multiplex PCR assay. The immuneACCESS repertoire file appears here via TCRdb, limited to in-frame rearrangements. These files lack a portion of the clones; in checked studies, under half of the deficit traces to unresolved V genes, and the cause of the others is not known. A total of 250,000 or so clones appear in this sample, approximately 89% of them only once. In total, the top ten clones hold around 3.2% of the sample. The sequenced material came from PBMCs or T cells enriched from blood (not recorded which). The receptor source for this set is a woman aged 40 to 50 who had been exposed to COVID-19.

In its sample, this clone was seen once. CDR3 loop: CAIPDRGLLETQYF. CDR3 sequence (DNA): TGTGCCATCCCGGACAGGGGGCTGCTAGAGACCCAGTACTTC. The V gene is TRBV10-3, the J gene TRBJ2-5; 11 bases are a match to TRBD1. Germline-derived CDR1 and CDR2 are ENHRY and SYGVKD. This CDR3 is 14 amino acids long. Unmatched junction bases numbered 6, after V lost 8 bases and J lost 4 bases.

This clone was recorded only once. The rearrangement links TRBV28 to TRBJ1-3, with D unresolved. Germline V lookup: CDR1 MDHEN, CDR2 SYDVKM. V dropped 2 bases and J dropped 0 bases, with 8 bases sitting between them. This CDR3 region has 15 residues. The CDR3 DNA follows: TGTGCCAGCAGTTTAGGGCTCGACTCTGGAAACACCATATATTTT. This sequence encodes CASSLGLDSGNTIYF.

The table lists this clone with a count of one. The V call is TRBV11-2, the J call TRBJ1-5; D is uncertain. The V gene lost 0 bases and the J gene lost 9 bases, with 6 bases spanning the gap. The CDR3 runs 12 residues. Germline V gives CDR1 SGHAT, CDR2 FQNNGV. The CDR3 is CASSLEAGPQHF. In DNA form, the CDR3 reads TGTGCCAGCAGCTTAGAGGCGGGGCCCCAGCATTTT.

This rearrangement joins TRBV6-2 or TRBV6-3 to TRBJ1-5; TRBD1 matches at 8 bases. V trimming: 4 bases; J trimming: 2 bases; junction bases outside the gene matches: 7. The CDR3 has 16 amino acids. Germline values: CDR1 MNHEY, CDR2 SVGEGT. CDR3 residues: CASSSPDRAGNQPQHF. In nucleotides, the CDR3 is TGTGCCAGCAGTTCTCCGGACAGGGCCGGCAATCAGCCCCAGCATTTT.

This chain uses TRBV6-2 or TRBV6-3 with TRBJ1-5; perhaps TRBD1 as D (6 bases). Trimming took 2 bases from V and 5 from J, leaving 10 bases between them. The V gene's germline CDR1 is MNHEY and CDR2 SVGEGT. This CDR3 comprises 14 residues. The CDR3 region is CASSYMGAYQPQHF. DNA for the CDR3: TGTGCCAGCAGTTACATGGGGGCCTATCAGCCCCAGCATTTT.

The chain carries TRBV25-1 and TRBJ1-2, with TRBD1 as a possible D gene (6 bases). Germline loops: CDR1 MGHDK, CDR2 SYGVNS. This CDR3 region has 13 residues. V shed 2 bases and J shed 4 bases, with 8 bases lying between them. Here the CDR3 DNA reads TGTGCCAGCAGTGAACAGGGGAGCTATGGCTACACCTTC. Translation gives CASSEQGSYGYTF.

This chain links TRBV3-1 (or the pseudogene TRBV3-2) with TRBJ2-7, with D possibly being TRBD1 (7 bases). Trimming pared 0 bases from V and 5 bases from J, leaving 14 bases between. Germline V gives CDR1 LGHDT, CDR2 YNNKEL (reference sequence). The CDR3 length is 15 residues. The CDR3 region has the DNA TGTGCCAGCAGCCAAGAACCAGGGGGGCAAAACGAGCAGTACTTC. Protein product: CASSQEPGGQNEQYF.

This chain uses TRBV4-2 with TRBJ1-1; D is undetermined. Trimming took off 0 bases at V and 0 bases at J, with 14 bases between the two ends. CDR1 and CDR2 from the germline V gene are LGHNA and YNFKEQ. The CDR3 is 17 amino acids. DNA of the CDR3: TGTGCCAGCAGCCAAGATCACGGCGGGAGGATGAACACTGAAGCTTTCTTT. Residues: CASSQDHGGRMNTEAFF.

The chain couples TRBV19 to TRBJ1-4; D possibly corresponds to TRBD1 (5 bases). The CDR3 covers 17 residues. Germline V gene data show CDR1 as LNHDA and CDR2 as SQIVND (reference sequence). Trimming pared 4 bases from V and 3 bases from J, leaving 18 bases between. This CDR3 reads CASSTPPGRDPNEKLFF. The DNA for the CDR3 is TGTGCCAGTAGTACTCCTCCGGGGCGGGACCCTAATGAAAAACTGTTTTTT.

The chain recombines TRBV6-5 with TRBJ2-1; 9 nucleotides match TRBD2. The CDR3 loop spans 16 amino acids. Looked up from germline, CDR1 is MNHEY and CDR2 is SVGAGI. V shed 2 bases and J 6 bases; nucleotides not matched to a gene: 8. In DNA form, the CDR3 reads TGTGCCAGCAGTTACCGCGGGGGGGCAGCAGTCAATGAGCAGTTCTTC. It yields the protein CASSYRGGAAVNEQFF.

The V and J genes are TRBV28 and TRBJ2-3, with 8 positions matching TRBD2. The CDR3 has 17 residues. With 3 bases clipped from V and 1 base from J, the junction kept 9 bases outside the gene matches. CDR1 and CDR2 from the germline V gene are MDHEN and SYDVKM. In DNA form, the CDR3 reads TGTGCCAGCAGTTTTGCCCAACTAGCGGCGGGCACAGATACGCAGTATTTT. Protein sequence: CASSFAQLAAGTDTQYF.

J is TRBJ1-5 and V is TRBV19; D remains unclear. Germline V lookup: CDR1 LNHDA, CDR2 SQIVND (reference sequence). The V gene lost 7 bases and the J gene lost 2 bases, with 9 bases spanning the gap. This CDR3 region has 13 residues. CDR3 amino acids: CASTEFGNQPQHF. The CDR3 region has the DNA TGTGCCAGTACCGAGTTTGGCAATCAGCCCCAGCATTTT.

The rearrangement links TRBV4-3 to TRBJ2-5; the match to TRBD2 covers 8 bases. V lost 0 bases and J lost 13; bases outside the gene matches: 10. Germline assignment: CDR1 LGHNA and CDR2 YSLEER. The CDR3 has 14 amino acids. The CDR3 loop is CASSQDIGWRGAYF. The CDR3 nucleotides read TGCGCCAGCAGCCAAGATATTGGTTGGCGGGGGGCGTACTTC.

The J gene is TRBJ2-3, the V gene TRBV11-2; 9 nucleotides match TRBD2. Trimming took 1 base from V and 6 from J; bases not matched to a gene: 11. The CDR3 has 17 amino acids. Germline V CDR1 and CDR2: SGHAT, FQNNGV. CDR3 region: CASSLGKLAGRRDTQYF. CDR3 coding DNA: TGTGCCAGCAGCTTAGGAAAGCTAGCGGGGCGCCGGGATACGCAGTATTTT.

The chain has TRBV29-1 and TRBJ2-7, with 10 bases matching TRBD2. Germline V gene lookup returns CDR1 SQVTM and CDR2 ANQGSEA. V shed 6 bases, J shed 2 bases, and the junction held 7 bases outside the gene matches. The CDR3 loop spans 14 amino acids. CDR3 sequence reads: CSVVAGGKAYEQYF. CDR3 nucleotide sequence: TGCAGCGTAGTAGCGGGGGGAAAGGCCTACGAGCAGTACTTC.

The CDR3 DNA reads as TGTGCCAGCAGTCCGCCCCTGACAGGGTTTGGGTCACCCCTCCACTTT. Protein: CASSPPLTGFGSPLHF. The chain couples TRBV27 to TRBJ1-6, with 7 bases that match TRBD1. CDR1 and CDR2 from the germline V gene are MNHEY and SMNVEV (reference sequence). The V and J ends lost 5 bases and 10 bases, in that order; junction bases with no gene match: 14. This CDR3 is built from 16 residues.

Notes on this clone: Sequence at one end of the junction differs from germline and may be a read error. The V gene is TRBV5-1, the J gene TRBJ2-3, with D maybe TRBD1 (5 bases). CDR3 length: 15 amino acids. Germline V gene data show CDR1 as SGHRS and CDR2 as YFSETQ. CDR3 coding DNA: TGTGCCAGCAGCTGGACAAGCGCTAGCACAGATACGCAGTATTTT. Protein product: CASSWTSASTDTQYF.

The chain joins TRBV18 to TRBJ1-4; TRBD1 might be the D (6 bases). The CDR3 contains 14 residues. The germline CDR1 and CDR2 sequences are KGHSH and LQKENI. V lost 4 bases and J 4 bases, leaving 10 bases between the germline ends. The CDR3 nucleotides read TGTGCCAGCTCACGGGACACGCGTAATGAAAAACTGTTTTTT. This codes for CASSRDTRNEKLFF. Full variable domain (outside the CDR3, taken from reference TRBV18 and TRBJ1-4): NAGVMQNPRHLVRRRGQEARLRCSPMKGHSHVYWYRQLPEEGLKFMVYLQKENIIDESGMPKERFSAEFPKEGPSILRIQQVVRGDSAAYFCASSRDTRNEKLFFGSGTQLSVL.

The chain is built from TRBV11-3 and TRBJ1-6, with D tentatively TRBD1 (6 bases). Germline CDR1 reads SGHNT; CDR2 reads YENEEA. The CDR3 consists of 15 residues. V gave up 5 bases and J gave up 5 bases, with 13 bases separating them. CDR3 in amino acids: CASSAQGVHNSPLHF. For the CDR3, the DNA is TGTGCCAGCAGCGCACAGGGAGTTCATAATTCACCCCTCCACTTT.

This chain uses TRBV18 with TRBJ1-1; D might be TRBD1 (5 bases). Germline CDR1 reads KGHSH; CDR2 reads LQKENI. This CDR3 contains 15 residues. Between the trimmed V and J ends, which lost 1 base and 1 base, there was a span of 10 bases. CDR3 protein: CASSPRQGPNTEAFF. DNA of the CDR3: TGTGCCAGCTCACCACGGCAGGGCCCGAACACTGAAGCTTTCTTT.